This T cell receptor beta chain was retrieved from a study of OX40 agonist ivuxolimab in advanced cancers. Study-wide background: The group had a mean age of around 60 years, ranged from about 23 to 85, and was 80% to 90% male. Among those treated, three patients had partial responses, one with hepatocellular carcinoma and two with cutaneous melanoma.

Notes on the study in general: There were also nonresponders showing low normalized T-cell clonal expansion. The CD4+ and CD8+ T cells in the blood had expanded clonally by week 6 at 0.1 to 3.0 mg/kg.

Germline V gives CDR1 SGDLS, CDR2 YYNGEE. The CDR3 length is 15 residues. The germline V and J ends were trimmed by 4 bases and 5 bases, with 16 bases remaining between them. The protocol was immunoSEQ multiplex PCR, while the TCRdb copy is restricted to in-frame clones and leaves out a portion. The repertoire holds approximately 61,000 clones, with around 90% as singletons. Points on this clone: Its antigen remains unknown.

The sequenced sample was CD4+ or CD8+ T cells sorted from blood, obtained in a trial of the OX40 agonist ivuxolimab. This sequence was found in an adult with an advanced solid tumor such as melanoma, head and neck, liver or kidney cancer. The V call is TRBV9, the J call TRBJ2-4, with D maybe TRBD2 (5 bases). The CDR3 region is CASSSHRGSENIQYF. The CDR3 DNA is TGTGCCAGCAGCTCACATCGGGGATCCGAAAACATTCAGTACTTC. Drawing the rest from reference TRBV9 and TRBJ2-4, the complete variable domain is DSGVTQTPKHLITATGQRVTLRCSPRSGDLSVYWYQQSLDQGLQFLIQYYNGEERAKGNILERFSAQQFPDLHSELNLSSLELGDSALYFCASSSHRGSENIQYFGAGTRLSVL.